Each of the 29 T cell receptor beta chains below was sequenced from the same sample in a study of blood T cell repertoires in COVID-19. The protocol was immunoSEQ multiplex PCR, while the TCRdb copy is restricted to in-frame clones and leaves out a portion. The profile shows tens of thousands of clones, about 90% of them singletons. Material for sequencing was peripheral blood. The receptors come from a human donor in a cohort sampled during active COVID-19.

This clone was seen a handful of times. This chain links TRBV19 with TRBJ2-7; TRBD1 is a possible D gene (5 bases). Germline V gene data show CDR1 as LNHDA and CDR2 as SQIVND (reference sequence). CDR3 size: 13 residues. V lost 5 bases and J lost 4, with 12 bases in between. CDR3 loop: CASSAGISYEQYF. The CDR3 bases are TGTGCCAGTAGTGCAGGGATATCTTACGAGCAGTACTTC.

This clone was picked up many times. The J gene is TRBJ2-1, the V gene TRBV7-9; 11 bases line up with TRBD2. V was pared by 5 bases and J by 4 bases, with 4 bases of the junction left unmatched. Germline values: CDR1 SEHNR, CDR2 FQNEAQ (reference sequence). The CDR3 sequence is 15 residues long. The CDR3 sequence is CASSLGTSGYNEQFF. CDR3 sequence (DNA): TGTGCCAGCAGCCTCGGGACTAGCGGTTACAATGAGCAGTTCTTC. The entire variable domain, with the rest obtained from reference TRBV7-9 and TRBJ2-1, is as follows: DTGVSQNPRHKITKRGQNVTFRCDPISEHNRLYWYRQTLGQGPEFLTYFQNEAQLEKSRLLSDRFSAERPKGSFSTLEIQRTEQGDSAMYLCASSLGTSGYNEQFFGPGTRLTVL.

V and J are TRBV19 and TRBJ1-3, with no clear D. CDR3 length: 15 residues. Germline CDR1 reads LNHDA; CDR2 reads SQIVND (reference sequence). V shed 6 bases and J shed 2 bases, with 14 bases lying between them. The CDR3 is CASRLTPTTGNTIYF. CDR3 nucleotides: TGTGCCAGTAGATTGACACCTACCACTGGAAACACCATATATTTT.

CDR3 sequence reads: CASSAPGSFRGNTGELFF. The CDR3 region has the DNA TGTGCCAGTAGTGCTCCGGGCTCATTTCGGGGGAACACCGGGGAGCTGTTTTTT. This chain joins TRBV19 and TRBJ2-2, with a weak D call TRBD2 (5 bases). Germline V CDR1 and CDR2: LNHDA, SQIVND (reference sequence). The CDR3 length is 18 residues. Between the trimmed V and J ends, which lost 5 bases and 1 base, there was a span of 20 bases.

The chain joins TRBV18 to TRBJ2-1; tentatively, D is TRBD1 (5 bases). V gave up 3 bases and J gave up 4 bases, with 10 bases separating them. Germline loops: CDR1 KGHSH, CDR2 LQKENI. The CDR3 is made up of 14 amino acids. For the CDR3, the DNA is TGTGCCAGCTCACCTTCGACAGTTTACAATGAGCAGTTCTTC. Translating it yields CASSPSTVYNEQFF.

The chain is built from TRBV7-9 and TRBJ2-1; D unclear. Germline V lookup: CDR1 SEHNR, CDR2 FQNEAQ (reference sequence). V was trimmed by 5 bases and J by 3 bases, leaving 11 bases between them. The CDR3 sequence is 14 residues long. The CDR3 loop reads CASSQPVVYNEQFF. DNA for the CDR3: TGTGCCAGCAGCCAACCGGTTGTCTACAATGAGCAGTTCTTC.

This clone occurred once. The genes are TRBV2 and TRBJ2-5; 8 positions match TRBD2. The CDR3 has 15 amino acids. The V and J ends lost 4 bases and 2 bases, in that order; junction bases with no gene match: 6. Germline-derived CDR1 and CDR2 are SNHLY and FYNNEI. The CDR3 DNA sequence: TGTGCCAGCAGTGTGAGCGGGGGCCGACAAGAGACCCAGTACTTC. The encoded protein is CASSVSGGRQETQYF.

The gene calls are TRBV19 and TRBJ1-4; unclear D gene. Trimming cost V 10 bases and J 4 bases, with 13 bases left between them. In germline, CDR1 is LNHDA, CDR2 SQIVND (reference sequence). The CDR3 contains 13 residues. In DNA form, the CDR3 reads TGTGCCACCTCGACACCTCATAATGAAAAACTGTTTTTT. It translates to CATSTPHNEKLFF.

This clone was seen a few times. The rearrangement links TRBV5-8 to TRBJ2-3, with D hard to call. Germline CDR1 reads SGHTS; CDR2 reads YDEGEE. The CDR3 extends over 15 amino acids. V dropped 2 bases and J dropped 3 bases, with 13 bases sitting between them. CDR3 DNA sequence: TGTGCCAGCAGCTTTAAAATCGGGTTGACAGATACGCAGTATTTT. It encodes CASSFKIGLTDTQYF.

The gene calls are TRBV7-2 and TRBJ2-5, with 9 bases matching TRBD2. Per germline, CDR1 SGHTA and CDR2 FQGNSA. J lost 0 bases, V lost 3 bases, and 5 bases had no gene match. This CDR3 is 16 amino acids long. This chain's CDR3 is CASSFSGGPYQETQYF. CDR3 bases: TGTGCCAGCAGCTTTAGCGGGGGACCGTACCAAGAGACCCAGTACTTC.

This clone was picked up one time. The rearrangement joins TRBV4-3 to TRBJ2-7; TRBD1 agrees at 9 bases. The junction had 6 bases not matched to a gene; V was cut back by 10 bases and J by 2 bases. The CDR3 length is 13 residues. Germline CDR1 LGHNA, CDR2 YSLEER. CDR3 nucleotide sequence: TGCGCCACCGCTAGGGACAGGGCCTACGAGCAGTACTTC. Protein product: CATARDRAYEQYF.

The J gene is TRBJ1-6, the V gene TRBV30; 8 bases are a match to TRBD1. The trim removed 3 bases at V and 9 bases at J, leaving 4 bases unmatched. The germline V gene encodes CDR1 GTSNPN and CDR2 SVGIG (reference sequence). This CDR3 region has 13 residues. The CDR3 spells CAWRQGAPSPLHF. The CDR3 nucleotides are TGTGCCTGGAGGCAGGGGGCGCCTTCACCCCTCCACTTT.

The V gene is TRBV6-4, the J gene TRBJ2-3, with D perhaps TRBD1 (6 bases). Germline V gene lookup returns CDR1 MRHNA and CDR2 SNTAGT. Trimming stripped 6 bases from V and 2 bases from J, with 27 bases between. The CDR3 extends over 19 amino acids. CDR3 region: CASSKGVIVGAPVTDTQYF. The CDR3 bases are TGTGCCAGCAGCAAAGGGGTCATTGTGGGGGCCCCCGTCACAGATACGCAGTATTTT.

The genes are TRBV11-2 and TRBJ2-5; perhaps TRBD1 as D (6 bases). CDR3 length: 15 amino acids. Germline V gives CDR1 SGHAT, CDR2 FQNNGV. V lost 1 base and J lost 4, with 13 bases in between. CDR3 sequence reads: CASSLATGLGETQYF. For the CDR3, the DNA is TGTGCCAGCAGCTTAGCTACAGGGTTGGGAGAGACCCAGTACTTC.

This clone was counted a few times. V gene TRBV27 combines with J gene TRBJ2-7; TRBD1 aligns across 9 bases. Losses at the gene ends were 6 bases for V and 6 bases for J; bases not matched to a gene: 12. The CDR3 spans 15 residues. CDR1 and CDR2 (germline): MNHEY, SMNVEV (reference sequence). In nucleotides, the CDR3 is TGTGCCAGCAGAGAATTGGGACAGGGATTATCCGAGCAGTACTTC. Translation gives CASRELGQGLSEQYF.

V is TRBV5-6 and J is TRBJ2-3; D possibly corresponds to TRBD1 (6 bases). CDR3 length: 17 amino acids. V was pared by 4 bases and J by 2 bases, with 20 bases between. CDR1 is SGHDT, CDR2 YYEEEE, per germline. The CDR3 DNA reads TGTGCCAGCAGCCGGACCCAGGGGACGGGGTACACAGATACGCAGTATTTT. This translates into CASSRTQGTGYTDTQYF.

J is TRBJ1-2 and V is TRBV5-5; D not resolved. The CDR3 has 14 amino acids. CDR1 SGHKS and CDR2 YYEKEE come from the germline V gene (reference sequence). Trimming stripped 0 bases from V and 5 bases from J, with 11 bases between. The CDR3 loop reads CASSLVRVSYGYTF. For the CDR3, the DNA is TGTGCCAGCAGCTTGGTCCGAGTTTCATATGGCTACACCTTC.

The chain combines TRBV19 with TRBJ2-6, with D unclear. The V end was cut by 6 bases, the J end by 0 bases, with 6 bases between. The CDR3 consists of 14 residues. In germline, CDR1 is LNHDA, CDR2 SQIVND (reference sequence). This CDR3 is CASRRSSGANVLTF. CDR3 coding DNA: TGTGCCAGTAGGAGAAGCTCTGGGGCCAACGTCCTGACTTTC.

The chain uses TRBV5-1 and TRBJ2-1; maybe TRBD2 (5 bases). This CDR3 has 15 amino acids. Trimming stripped 0 bases from V and 0 bases from J, with 7 bases between. Germline V gene data show CDR1 as SGHRS and CDR2 as YFSETQ. The CDR3 sequence: CASSLARGSYNEQFF. The CDR3 region has the DNA TGCGCCAGCAGCTTGGCCCGGGGCTCCTACAATGAGCAGTTCTTC.

This chain connects TRBV24-1 to TRBJ1-2; possibly TRBD1 for D (5 bases). This CDR3 is built from 12 residues. Trimming removed 8 bases from V and 0 bases from J, with 6 bases in between. CDR1 and CDR2 from the germline V gene are KGHDR and SFDVKD. CDR3 amino acids: CATMDTNYGYTF. CDR3 bases: TGTGCCACCATGGACACTAACTATGGCTACACCTTC.

The V call is TRBV27, the J call TRBJ2-1; 9 positions agree with TRBD2. V lost 4 bases, J lost 2 bases, and 12 bases stayed unmatched. CDR1 MNHEY and CDR2 SMNVEV come from the germline V gene (reference sequence). This CDR3 has 18 amino acids. CDR3: CASSWGSGSAGAYNEQFF. The CDR3 region has the DNA TGTGCCAGCAGTTGGGGTAGCGGGAGTGCGGGGGCCTACAATGAGCAGTTCTTC.

V usage is TRBV29-1 and J usage is TRBJ2-2, with TRBD1 matching over 7 bases. There are 16 residues in the CDR3. V lost 4 bases and J lost 5; bases outside the gene matches: 13. Germline assignment: CDR1 SQVTM and CDR2 ANQGSEA. The DNA for the CDR3 is TGCAGCGTTGGGACGGGGACAGCCCTATGGACCGGGGAGCTGTTTTTT. Its translation: CSVGTGTALWTGELFF.

The chain recombines TRBV14 with TRBJ2-7; 10 bases map to TRBD2. Germline loops: CDR1 SGHDN, CDR2 FVKESK. The CDR3 is 19 residues long. V shed 3 bases, J shed 5 bases, and the junction held 19 bases outside the gene matches. CDR3 region: CASSQISRGASGRNNEQYF. The CDR3 region has the DNA TGTGCCAGCAGCCAGATCTCCCGGGGGGCTAGCGGGAGAAACAACGAGCAGTACTTC. The whole variable domain, remainder taken from reference TRBV14 and TRBJ2-7, is EAGVTQFPSHSVIEKGQTVTLRCDPISGHDNLYWYRRVMGKEIKFLLHFVKESKQDESGMPNNRFLAERTGGTYSTLKVQPAELEDSGVYFCASSQISRGASGRNNEQYFGPGTRLTVT.

The rearrangement uses TRBV6-5 and TRBJ1-5; D gene unclear. This CDR3 is 13 amino acids long. Germline-derived CDR1 and CDR2 are MNHEY and SVGAGI. Trimming cost V 6 bases and J 2 bases, with 8 bases left between them. The CDR3 region has the DNA TGTGCCAGCAGAGAGACACGCAATCAGCCCCAGCATTTT. Encoded protein: CASRETRNQPQHF.

The chain recombines TRBV5-4 with TRBJ2-3; TRBD2 aligns across 9 bases. Germline V lookup: CDR1 SGHNT, CDR2 YYREEE (reference sequence). V shed 6 bases, J shed 3 bases, and the junction held 17 bases outside the gene matches. There are 18 residues in the CDR3. The CDR3: CASTPNLAGGRGTDTQYF. In DNA form, the CDR3 reads TGTGCCAGCACCCCGAACCTGGCGGGGGGGCGTGGAACAGATACGCAGTATTTT.

The chain carries TRBV30 and TRBJ2-3; no firm D call. V was shortened by 0 bases and J by 2 bases, with 3 bases between the two germline ends. CDR1 is GTSNPN, CDR2 SVGIG, per germline (reference sequence). The CDR3 is 12 amino acids. CDR3 coding DNA: TGTGCCTGGAGTGTCTACACAGATACGCAGTATTTT. Amino acids: CAWSVYTDTQYF. Drawing the rest from reference TRBV30 and TRBJ2-3, the complete variable domain is SQTIHQWPATLVQPVGSPLSLECTVEGTSNPNLYWYRQAAGRGLQLLFYSVGIGQISSEVPQNLSASRPQDRQFILSSKKLLLSDSGFYLCAWSVYTDTQYFGPGTRLTVL.

The rearrangement uses TRBV7-2 and TRBJ2-5; the match to TRBD2 covers 7 bases. With V trimmed by 6 bases and J by 2 bases, 9 bases remained unmatched. The CDR3 spans 15 residues. CDR1 and CDR2 (germline): SGHTA, FQGNSA. CDR3 in amino acids: CASSLGGGGQETQYF. CDR3 coding DNA: TGTGCCAGCAGTCTTGGGGGGGGAGGGCAAGAGACCCAGTACTTC. The whole variable domain, remainder taken from reference TRBV7-2 and TRBJ2-5, is GAGVSQSPSNKVTEKGKDVELRCDPISGHTALYWYRQSLGQGLEFLIYFQGNSAPDKSGLPSDRFSAERTGGSVSTLTIQRTQQEDSAVYLCASSLGGGGQETQYFGPGTRLLVL.

The V and J genes are TRBV19 and TRBJ2-7, with a tentative D call TRBD1 (5 bases). The CDR3 loop spans 14 amino acids. Per the germline V gene, CDR1 is LNHDA and CDR2 is SQIVND (reference sequence). V dropped 5 bases and J dropped 0 bases, with 11 bases sitting between them. The CDR3 DNA is TGTGCCAGTAGTTCCCTCGACAGCTCCTACGAGCAGTACTTC. Amino acid sequence: CASSSLDSSYEQYF.

The chain recombines TRBV7-9 with TRBJ2-1; D may be TRBD1 (7 bases). The CDR3 extends over 15 amino acids. V gave up 2 bases and J gave up 6 bases, with 14 bases separating them. Per germline, CDR1 SEHNR and CDR2 FQNEAQ (reference sequence). CDR3 sequence: CASSLRQGGGNEQFF. CDR3 sequence (DNA): TGTGCCAGCAGCTTAAGGCAGGGGGGAGGCAATGAGCAGTTCTTC.